The table lists the clone carrying this TCR beta chain with many counts. The entry originates in a study of T-cell reconstitution after alpha-beta-depleted transplantation in children. Researchers prepared the TCRbeta library using unique molecular identifiers, the study reports. TCRdb redid the calling of the PCR reads with MiXCR, one entry per CDR3 protein. The sample lists hundreds of thousands of distinct CDR3 sequences, approximately 15% occurring once. CDR1 is SGHTA, CDR2 FQGNSA, per germline. The V end was cut by 3 bases, the J end by 1 base, with 9 bases between. The CDR3 loop spans 14 amino acids.

This rearrangement joins TRBV7-2 to TRBJ1-1; D may be TRBD1 (6 bases). The sequence derives from a human donor who donated a stem cell graft to a child with acute myeloid leukemia. Sequences were derived from PBMCs from the stem cell graft donor, sampled from the stem cell graft. CDR3 region: CASSFRQENTEAFF. CDR3 DNA sequence: TGTGCCAGCAGCTTTCGACAGGAGAACACTGAAGCTTTCTTT. Looking up the rest from reference TRBV7-2 and TRBJ1-1 gives the full variable domain: GAGVSQSPSNKVTEKGKDVELRCDPISGHTALYWYRQSLGQGLEFLIYFQGNSAPDKSGLPSDRFSAERTGGSVSTLTIQRTQQEDSAVYLCASSFRQENTEAFFGQGTRLTVV.